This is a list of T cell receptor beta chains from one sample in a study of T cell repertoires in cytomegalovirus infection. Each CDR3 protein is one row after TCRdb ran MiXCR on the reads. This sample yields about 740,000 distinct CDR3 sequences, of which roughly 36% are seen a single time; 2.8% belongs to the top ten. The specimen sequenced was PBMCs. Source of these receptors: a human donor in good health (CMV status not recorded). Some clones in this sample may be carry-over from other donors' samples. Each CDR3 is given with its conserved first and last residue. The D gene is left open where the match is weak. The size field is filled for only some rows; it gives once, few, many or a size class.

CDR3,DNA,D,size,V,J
CASSPRTGGEAFF,TGTGCCAGCAGCCCCCGGACAGGGGGTGAAGCTTTCTTT,TRBD1,.,TRBV5-6,TRBJ1-1
CASSLTNLEQFF,TGTGCCAGCAGTTTGACTAACTTGGAGCAGTTCTTC,.,.,TRBV28,TRBJ2-1
CASSVGQAYGYTF,TGTGCCAGCAGCGTAGGTCAGGCCTATGGCTACACCTTC,.,.,TRBV9,TRBJ1-2
CASSPLGGGGIEGNIQYF,TGTGCCAGCAGTCCCCTCGGAGGAGGGGGCATAGAAGGAAACATTCAGTACTTC,.,.,TRBV27,TRBJ2-4
CASSIGERGEQFF,TGTGCCAGTAGTATAGGTGAGCGGGGTGAGCAGTTCTTC,TRBD2,.,TRBV19,TRBJ2-1
CSARASGSETQYF,TGCAGTGCTAGAGCGTCGGGGTCGGAGACCCAGTACTTC,.,.,TRBV20-1,TRBJ2-5
CASSVYHRAPGENEKLFF,TGTGCCAGCAGCGTTTACCACAGGGCCCCCGGAGAAAATGAAAAACTGTTTTTT,.,.,TRBV7-6,TRBJ1-4
CASSEAGYTEAFF,TGTGCCAGCAGTGAAGCTGGGTACACTGAAGCTTTCTTT,.,once,TRBV25-1,TRBJ1-1
CATSTIAGRSSYEQYF,TGTGCCACCAGCACGATAGCGGGCCGCAGCTCCTACGAGCAGTACTTC,TRBD2,.,TRBV15,TRBJ2-7
CASSLTGRHDSPLHF,TGTGCCAGCAGCCTAACGGGACGACACGATTCACCCCTCCACTTT,.,.,TRBV28,TRBJ1-6
CASIRQGLTDTQYF,TGTGCCAGCATCCGACAGGGCCTCACAGATACGCAGTATTTT,TRBD1,few,TRBV6-1,TRBJ2-3
CASSLALGAGEKLFF,TGTGCCAGCAGCTTAGCGCTCGGGGCTGGTGAAAAACTGTTTTTT,.,many,TRBV7-2,TRBJ1-4
CASSPSDRENSPLHF,TGCGCCAGCAGCCCATCGGACAGGGAAAATTCACCCCTCCACTTT,TRBD1,.,TRBV4-3,TRBJ1-6
CASVSRAKNTEAFF,TGTGCCAGCGTCTCCCGAGCGAAGAACACTGAAGCTTTCTTT,.,few,TRBV6-6,TRBJ1-1
CSARDPRGDTEAFF,TGCAGTGCTAGAGATCCGAGGGGAGACACTGAAGCTTTCTTT,.,.,TRBV20-1,TRBJ1-1
CASRYSGNNEQFF,TGTGCCAGCAGATATAGCGGGAACAATGAGCAGTTCTTC,TRBD2,.,TRBV28,TRBJ2-1
CASSLQGSYGYTF,TGTGCCAGCAGCCTTCAGGGGAGCTATGGCTACACCTTC,.,many,TRBV12-3/TRBV12-4,TRBJ1-2
CASRPPGRVNTEAFF,TGTGCCAGCAGACCCCCGGGACGGGTGAACACTGAAGCTTTCTTT,.,few,TRBV6-1,TRBJ1-1
CASSSLAGWETSTDTQYF,TGTGCCAGCAGCTCGCTAGCGGGGTGGGAAACTAGCACAGATACGCAGTATTTT,TRBD2,many,TRBV7-2,TRBJ2-3
CAISESRDEQFF,TGTGCCATCAGTGAGTCGAGGGATGAGCAGTTCTTC,.,.,TRBV10-3,TRBJ2-1
CASSWTTGSGNTIYF,TGTGCCAGCAGTTGGACGACAGGGTCTGGAAACACCATATATTTT,TRBD1,.,TRBV6-6,TRBJ1-3
CASSLDRHGTYEQYF,TGTGCCAGCAGCCTAGACCGTCATGGGACCTACGAGCAGTACTTC,.,.,TRBV7-9,TRBJ2-7
CASSFASEGNEQFF,TGTGCCAGCAGTTTTGCTAGCGAGGGGAATGAGCAGTTCTTC,.,few,TRBV12-3/TRBV12-4,TRBJ2-1
CASRQEGGRSTDTQYF,TGTGCCAGCAGACAGGAAGGGGGCCGGAGCACAGATACGCAGTATTTT,TRBD1,.,TRBV6-8,TRBJ2-3
CASSFGGALVDGYTF,TGTGCCAGCAGTTTTGGGGGCGCACTGGTCGATGGCTACACCTTC,.,.,TRBV28,TRBJ1-2
CASSQIHGELFF,TGTGCCAGCAGCCAAATCCACGGGGAGCTGTTTTTT,.,.,TRBV3-1,TRBJ2-2
CSALGDQTLEAFF,TGCAGTGCCCTAGGGGACCAGACACTTGAAGCTTTCTTT,.,.,TRBV20-1,TRBJ1-1
CASSVRGHSGSRPVGSTDTQYF,TGTGCCAGCAGTGTACGGGGACACAGCGGGAGTAGGCCGGTTGGAAGCACAGATACGCAGTATTTT,TRBD2,.,TRBV6-1,TRBJ2-3
CASSFGRILSPEAFF,TGTGCCAGCAGTTTTGGTAGGATACTGTCTCCTGAAGCTTTCTTT,.,.,TRBV12-3/TRBV12-4,TRBJ1-1
CSVSGGKDQEANYGYTF,TGCAGCGTTTCAGGGGGAAAAGACCAAGAAGCTAACTATGGCTACACCTTC,TRBD1,many,TRBV29-1,TRBJ1-2
CASSLGDTCVFF,TGTGCCAGCAGTTTAGGCGACACGTGTGTCTTCTTC,.,.,TRBV12-3/TRBV12-4,TRBJ2-1
CASSRFSGTTNTGELFF,TGTGCCAGCAGCCGGTTTTCGGGGACAACGAACACCGGGGAGCTGTTTTTT,.,few,TRBV7-3,TRBJ2-2
CSVNGGANEKLFF,TGCAGCGTTAATGGAGGGGCTAATGAAAAACTGTTTTTT,.,few,TRBV29-1,TRBJ1-4
CASSYLQENNEQFF,TGTGCCAGCAGTTATTTACAGGAGAACAATGAGCAGTTCTTC,.,.,TRBV6-2/TRBV6-3,TRBJ2-1
CASSRSLAGPLGLWETQYF,TGCGCCAGCAGTCGGTCACTAGCGGGACCTCTGGGGTTGTGGGAGACCCAGTACTTC,TRBD2,few,TRBV23-1,TRBJ2-5
CAHYNYGYTF,TGTGCCCATTATAACTATGGCTACACCTTC,.,.,TRBV30,TRBJ1-2
CASSSRWTSGRAYNEQFF,TGTGCCAGCAGCTCTAGATGGACTAGCGGGAGGGCGTACAATGAGCAGTTCTTC,TRBD2,many,TRBV7-2,TRBJ2-1
CSARQRDSLYF,TGCAGTGCTAGACAGAGGGACAGCTTGTACTTC,TRBD1,.,TRBV20-1,TRBJ2-7
CASRPSGSYEQYF,TGTGCCAGTAGGCCTAGCGGGAGCTACGAGCAGTACTTC,TRBD2,few,TRBV19,TRBJ2-7
CASSYQGPQTQEQYF,TGTGCCAGCAGTTATCAAGGGCCCCAAACCCAGGAGCAGTACTTC,.,.,TRBV6-5,TRBJ2-7
CASRKGTGTGEKLFF,TGTGCCAGCAGGAAGGGTACAGGGACGGGCGAAAAACTGTTTTTT,.,.,TRBV6-1,TRBJ1-4
CASSLDGRVNSPLHF,TGTGCCAGCAGCTTGGATGGCAGGGTTAATTCACCCCTCCACTTT,.,.,TRBV5-4,TRBJ1-6
CASSYWGHLLGNTIYF,TGTGCCAGCAGTTACTGGGGACATCTACTCGGAAACACCATATATTTT,.,few,TRBV6-6,TRBJ1-3
CANSRSYYGYTF,TGTGCCAACAGCAGATCCTATTATGGCTACACCTTC,.,.,TRBV15,TRBJ1-2
CATSRVSWGGPGELFF,TGTGCCACCAGCAGAGTCTCGTGGGGGGGACCCGGGGAGCTGTTTTTT,TRBD2,.,TRBV15,TRBJ2-2
CASSSLRATEAFF,TGTGCCAGTAGTTCCCTCAGGGCCACTGAAGCTTTCTTT,.,few,TRBV19,TRBJ1-1